One sample yielded the 10 T cell receptor beta chains listed below, sequenced in a study of OX40 agonist ivuxolimab in advanced cancers. Generated by immunoSEQ multiplex PCR, the TCRdb table keeps only in-frame clones and is missing some. The data show about 81,000 clones, about 86% seen once. Source: CD4+ or CD8+ T cells sorted from blood, taken in a trial of the OX40 agonist ivuxolimab. The receptors here all came from an adult with an advanced solid tumor such as melanoma, head and neck, liver or kidney cancer.

In its sample, this clone was seen once. The rearrangement joins TRBV5-6 to TRBJ1-3; D is unclear. The V gene lost 0 bases and the J gene lost 4 bases, with 11 bases spanning the gap. CDR1 SGHDT and CDR2 YYEEEE come from the germline V gene. The CDR3 loop spans 15 amino acids. This CDR3 reads CASSLVPGSGNTIYF. CDR3 nucleotide sequence: TGTGCCAGCAGCTTGGTCCCGGGATCAGGAAACACCATATATTTT.

The V call is TRBV7-8, the J call TRBJ2-2; no firm D call. V gave up 6 bases and J gave up 6 bases, with 11 bases separating them. Germline CDR1 reads SGHVS; CDR2 reads FQNEAQ. The CDR3 is made up of 13 amino acids. CDR3 region: CASRTVRAGELFF. DNA for the CDR3: TGTGCCAGCAGAACCGTCCGGGCCGGGGAGCTGTTTTTT.

The V gene is TRBV2, the J gene TRBJ1-3; D is unclear. The CDR3 covers 15 residues. With 2 bases removed from V and 0 bases from J, the gap between germline ends came to 8 bases. In germline, CDR1 is SNHLY, CDR2 FYNNEI. The CDR3 sequence: CASSESSFSGNTIYF. Written as DNA, the CDR3 is TGTGCCAGCAGTGAAAGCTCCTTCTCTGGAAACACCATATATTTT.

The J gene is TRBJ1-3, the V gene TRBV6-5, with no clear D. The CDR3 runs 16 residues. Trimming took off 0 bases at V and 0 bases at J, with 9 bases between the two ends. Germline CDR1 and CDR2: MNHEY and SVGAGI. Here the CDR3 reads CASSYSGPDSGNTIYF. The CDR3 region has the DNA TGTGCCAGCAGTTACTCCGGACCCGACTCTGGAAACACCATATATTTT.

This chain links TRBV14 with TRBJ1-4; D ambiguous. This CDR3 has 13 residues. Trimming stripped 1 base from V and 8 bases from J, with 8 bases between. CDR1 and CDR2 (germline): SGHDN, FVKESK. CDR3 bases: TGTGCCAGCAGCCAAGTTTGGGCCGAAAAACTGTTTTTT. The encoded protein is CASSQVWAEKLFF.

V is TRBV18 and J is TRBJ2-3; possibly TRBD2 for D (5 bases). Germline V lookup: CDR1 KGHSH, CDR2 LQKENI. CDR3 size: 14 residues. V lost 3 bases and J lost 1, with 8 bases in between. The CDR3 loop reads CASSPQEGTDTQYF. The CDR3 region has the DNA TGTGCCAGCTCACCGCAGGAGGGCACAGATACGCAGTATTTT.

The chain is built from TRBV27 and TRBJ1-6; tentative D call: TRBD1 (6 bases). The V and J ends lost 5 bases and 3 bases respectively, with 14 bases between them. Germline V gene lookup returns CDR1 MNHEY and CDR2 SMNVEV (reference sequence). This CDR3 has 16 residues. The CDR3 nucleotides read TGTGCCAGCAGTCCCCTCCTGACAGGCTATAATTCACCCCTCCACTTT. This encodes CASSPLLTGYNSPLHF.

The chain has TRBV10-3 and TRBJ2-3, with 8 bases identical to TRBD2. CDR1 and CDR2 (germline): ENHRY, SYGVKD. The CDR3 consists of 12 residues. The CDR3 bases are TGTGCAATAGCGGGGTCGGCAGATACGCAGTATTTT. Its translation is CAIAGSADTQYF.

The chain is built from TRBV6-5 and TRBJ2-1, with 7 bases fitting TRBD2. Germline V gene data show CDR1 as MNHEY and CDR2 as SVGAGI. There are 16 residues in the CDR3. The trim removed 0 bases at V and 7 bases at J, leaving 9 bases unmatched. The chain's CDR3 is CASSYSLWGGKNEQFF. In nucleotides, the CDR3 is TGTGCCAGCAGTTACTCGTTGTGGGGGGGAAAGAATGAGCAGTTCTTC.

V is TRBV6-1 and J is TRBJ1-6; TRBD1 aligns across 8 bases. Per germline, CDR1 MNHNS and CDR2 SASEGT. The J segment lost 10 bases and the V segment lost 6 bases, leaving 8 bases of the junction unmatched. CDR3 length equals 14 residues. DNA for the CDR3: TGTGCCAGCAGAACCGTGACAGGGGTCTCACCCCTCCACTTT. Translating gives CASRTVTGVSPLHF.